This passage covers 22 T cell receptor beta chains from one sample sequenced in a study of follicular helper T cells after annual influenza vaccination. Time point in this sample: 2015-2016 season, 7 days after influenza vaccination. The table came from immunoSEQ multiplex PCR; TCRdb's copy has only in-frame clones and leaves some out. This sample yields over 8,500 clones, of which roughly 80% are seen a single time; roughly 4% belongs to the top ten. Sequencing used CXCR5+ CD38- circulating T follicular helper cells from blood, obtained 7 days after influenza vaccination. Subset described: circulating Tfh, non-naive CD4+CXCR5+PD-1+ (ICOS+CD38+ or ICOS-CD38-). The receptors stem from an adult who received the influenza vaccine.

DNA for the CDR3: TGTGCCAGCAGTCAACGGTTTGGCTATGGCTACACCTTC. Residues: CASSQRFGYGYTF. The gene calls are TRBV6-6 and TRBJ1-2; D gene unclear. The CDR3 is 13 amino acids. Germline CDR1 and CDR2: MNHNY and SVGAGI (reference sequence). The V gene lost 5 bases and the J gene lost 4 bases, with 11 bases spanning the gap.

Here the CDR3 reads CASSTSGSLYGYTF. The CDR3 region has the DNA TGTGCCAGCAGTACCTCCGGGAGCCTCTATGGCTACACCTTC. The V gene is TRBV6-5, the J gene TRBJ1-2; no firm D call. This CDR3 is built from 14 residues. Trimming pared 5 bases from V and 4 bases from J, leaving 14 bases between. Germline CDR1 and CDR2: MNHEY and SVGAGI.

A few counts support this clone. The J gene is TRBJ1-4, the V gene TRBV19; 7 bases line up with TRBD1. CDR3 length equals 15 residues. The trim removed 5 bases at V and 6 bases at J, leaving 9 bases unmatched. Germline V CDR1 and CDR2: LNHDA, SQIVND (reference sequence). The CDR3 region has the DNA TGTGCCAGTAGTCGACAGGGCGGAGGTGATGAAAAACTGTTTTTT. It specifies CASSRQGGGDEKLFF.

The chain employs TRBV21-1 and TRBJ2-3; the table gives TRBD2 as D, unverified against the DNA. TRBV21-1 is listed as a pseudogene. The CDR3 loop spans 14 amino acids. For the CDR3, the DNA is TGTGCCAGCAGCAAAGGTCAGAGGACAGATACGCAGTATTTT. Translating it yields CASSKGQRTDTQYF.

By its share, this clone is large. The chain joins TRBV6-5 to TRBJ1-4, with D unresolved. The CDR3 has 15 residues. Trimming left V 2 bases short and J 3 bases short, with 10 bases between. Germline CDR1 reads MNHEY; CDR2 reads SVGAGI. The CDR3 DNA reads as TGTGCCAGCAGTTACGGGTCCGGGGCTAATGAAAAACTGTTTTTT. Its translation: CASSYGSGANEKLFF.

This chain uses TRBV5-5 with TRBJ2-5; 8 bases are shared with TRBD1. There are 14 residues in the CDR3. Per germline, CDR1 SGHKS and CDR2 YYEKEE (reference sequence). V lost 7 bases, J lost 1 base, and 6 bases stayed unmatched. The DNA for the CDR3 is TGTGCCAGCGGCCCGGGACAGGTCCAAGAGACCCAGTACTTC. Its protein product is CASGPGQVQETQYF.

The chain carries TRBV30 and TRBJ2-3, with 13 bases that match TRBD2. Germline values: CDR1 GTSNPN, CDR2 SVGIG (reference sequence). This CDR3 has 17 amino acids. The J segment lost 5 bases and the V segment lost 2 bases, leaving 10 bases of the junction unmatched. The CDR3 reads CAWSIRRTSGGIDTQYF. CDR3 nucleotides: TGTGCCTGGAGTATTCGGAGGACTAGCGGGGGAATAGATACGCAGTATTTT.

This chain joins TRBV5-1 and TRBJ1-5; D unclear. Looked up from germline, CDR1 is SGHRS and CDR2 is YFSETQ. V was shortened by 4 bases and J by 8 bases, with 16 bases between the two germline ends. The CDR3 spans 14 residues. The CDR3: CASSSGVGEEPQHF. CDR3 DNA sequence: TGCGCCAGCAGCAGCGGGGTAGGCGAGGAGCCCCAGCATTTT. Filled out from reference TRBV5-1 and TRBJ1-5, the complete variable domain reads KAGVTQTPRYLIKTRGQQVTLSCSPISGHRSVSWYQQTPGQGLQFLFEYFSETQRNKGNFPGRFSGRQFSNSRSEMNVSTLELGDSALYLCASSSGVGEEPQHFGDGTRLSIL.

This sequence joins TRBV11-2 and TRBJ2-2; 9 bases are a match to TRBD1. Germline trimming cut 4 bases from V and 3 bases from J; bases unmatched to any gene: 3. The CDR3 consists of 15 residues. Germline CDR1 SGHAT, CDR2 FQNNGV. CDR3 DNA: TGTGCCAGCAGCTGGGACAGGGCGGACACCGGGGAGCTGTTTTTT. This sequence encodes CASSWDRADTGELFF.

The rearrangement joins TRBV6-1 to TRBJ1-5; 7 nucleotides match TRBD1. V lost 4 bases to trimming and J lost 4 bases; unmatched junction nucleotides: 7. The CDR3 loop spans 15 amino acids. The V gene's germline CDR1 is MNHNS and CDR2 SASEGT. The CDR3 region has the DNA TGTGCCAGCAGTGTCGGGACAGCCAAAAATCAGCCCCAGCATTTT. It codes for CASSVGTAKNQPQHF.

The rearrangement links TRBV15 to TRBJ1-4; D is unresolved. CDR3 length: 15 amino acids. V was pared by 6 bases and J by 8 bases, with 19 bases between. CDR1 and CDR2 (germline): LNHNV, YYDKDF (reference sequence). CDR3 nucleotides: TGTGCCACCAGTCCAGAGATAACGGTCGGGGAAAAACTGTTTTTT. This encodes CATSPEITVGEKLFF.

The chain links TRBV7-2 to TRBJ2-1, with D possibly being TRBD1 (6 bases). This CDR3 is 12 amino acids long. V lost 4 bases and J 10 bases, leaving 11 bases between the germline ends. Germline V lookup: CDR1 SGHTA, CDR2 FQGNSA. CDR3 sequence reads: CASSSRGWEQFF. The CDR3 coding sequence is TGTGCCAGCAGCTCAAGGGGGTGGGAGCAGTTCTTC.

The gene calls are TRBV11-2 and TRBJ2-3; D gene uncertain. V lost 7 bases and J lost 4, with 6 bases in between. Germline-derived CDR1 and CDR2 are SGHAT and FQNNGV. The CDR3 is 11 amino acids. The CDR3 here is CASKAADTQYF. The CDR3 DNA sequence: TGTGCCAGCAAGGCGGCAGATACGCAGTATTTT.

The CDR3, as DNA: TGTGCCAGCAGCCGCTCAGGAGGTGGTGGTCAGCCCCAGCATTTT. Encoded protein: CASSRSGGGGQPQHF. This chain uses TRBV28 with TRBJ1-5, with D unresolved. The CDR3 contains 15 residues. V gave up 6 bases and J gave up 6 bases, with 18 bases separating them. CDR1 is MDHEN and CDR2 is SYDVKM in the germline V gene. Looking up the rest from reference TRBV28 and TRBJ1-5 gives the full variable domain: DVKVTQSSRYLVKRTGEKVFLECVQDMDHENMFWYRQDPGLGLRLIYFSYDVKMKEKGDIPEGYSVSREKKERFSLILESASTNQTSMYLCASSRSGGGGQPQHFGDGTRLSIL.

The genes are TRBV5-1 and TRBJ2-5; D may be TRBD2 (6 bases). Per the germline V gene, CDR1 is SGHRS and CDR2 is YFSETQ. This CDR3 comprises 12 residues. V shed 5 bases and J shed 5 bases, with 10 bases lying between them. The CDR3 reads CASRWDSETQYF. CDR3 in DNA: TGCGCCAGCAGGTGGGACTCGGAGACCCAGTACTTC.

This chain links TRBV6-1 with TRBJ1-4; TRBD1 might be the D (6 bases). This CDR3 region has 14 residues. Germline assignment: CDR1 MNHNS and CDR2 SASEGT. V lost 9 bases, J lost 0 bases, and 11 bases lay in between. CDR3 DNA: TGTGCCAGTGGACAGCCTGCAACTAATGAAAAACTGTTTTTT. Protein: CASGQPATNEKLFF.

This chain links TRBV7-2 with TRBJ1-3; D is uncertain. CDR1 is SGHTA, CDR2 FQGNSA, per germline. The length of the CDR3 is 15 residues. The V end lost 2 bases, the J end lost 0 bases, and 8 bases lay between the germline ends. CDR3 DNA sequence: TGTGCCAGCAGCTTAAATACGGCCTCTGGAAACACCATATATTTT. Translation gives CASSLNTASGNTIYF.

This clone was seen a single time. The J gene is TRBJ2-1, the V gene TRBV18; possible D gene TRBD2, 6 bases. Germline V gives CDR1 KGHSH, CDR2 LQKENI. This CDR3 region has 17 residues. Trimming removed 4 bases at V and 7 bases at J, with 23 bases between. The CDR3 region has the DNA TGTGCCAGCTCACGAAATACCCGGGGGACCCCGGGGAATGAGCAGTTCTTC. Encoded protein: CASSRNTRGTPGNEQFF.

CDR3: CASSSDRERSYEQYF. In DNA form, the CDR3 reads TGTGCCAGCAGTTCCGACAGGGAAAGATCCTACGAGCAGTACTTC. The V and J genes are TRBV2 and TRBJ2-7, with TRBD1 identical over 7 bases. The germline V gene encodes CDR1 SNHLY and CDR2 FYNNEI. This CDR3 spans 15 amino acids. V lost 5 bases to trimming and J lost 1 base; unmatched junction nucleotides: 8.

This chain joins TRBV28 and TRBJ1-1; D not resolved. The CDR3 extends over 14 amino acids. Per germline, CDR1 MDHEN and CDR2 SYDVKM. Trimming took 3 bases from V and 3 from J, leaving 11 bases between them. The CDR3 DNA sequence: TGTGCCAGCAGTTTCCCCGCCCAGGACACTGAAGCTTTCTTT. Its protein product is CASSFPAQDTEAFF.

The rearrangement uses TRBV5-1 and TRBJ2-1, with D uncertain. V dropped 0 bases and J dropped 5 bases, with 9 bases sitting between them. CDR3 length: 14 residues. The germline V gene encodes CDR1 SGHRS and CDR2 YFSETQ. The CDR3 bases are TGCGCCAGCAGCTTGGAAGGCCGGAACAATGAGCAGTTCTTC. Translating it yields CASSLEGRNNEQFF.

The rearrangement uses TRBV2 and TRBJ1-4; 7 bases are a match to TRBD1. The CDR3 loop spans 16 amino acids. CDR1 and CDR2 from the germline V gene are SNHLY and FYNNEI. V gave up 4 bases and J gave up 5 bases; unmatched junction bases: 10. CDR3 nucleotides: TGTGCCAGCAGTGGGGCCCTGACAGGGCGAAATGAAAAACTGTTTTTT. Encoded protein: CASSGALTGRNEKLFF.